This T cell receptor (beta chain) was identified during a study of CD8 T cells in ankylosing spondylitis. Study-wide results and caveats: Blood of patients with ankylosing spondylitis appeared to be characterized by a TCR beta motif of 8 or 9 highly homologous variants. Within peripheral blood, clones linked to disease were CD8+ and relatively rare. Reactive arthritis synovial fluid and blood were previously reported to contain some motif variants.

The sample holds a few counts of this clonotype. Its antigen is unidentified. Germline CDR1 is SNHLY and CDR2 is FYNNEI. CDR3 length: 15 amino acids. The V and J ends lost 6 bases and 2 bases, in that order; junction bases with no gene match: 7. Libraries of TCR beta came from quantitative 5'-RACE with molecular barcodes. TCRdb redid the calling of the 5' RACE reads with MiXCR, one entry per CDR3 protein. Here the sample spans about 540,000 distinct CDR3 sequences, 12% being singletons. J is TRBJ1-5 and V is TRBV2, with 7 bases fitting TRBD1. Input material: blood, either unsorted or a sorted T cell fraction (not recorded which). The sequence came from a male donor with ankylosing spondylitis. The CDR3 DNA follows: TGTGCCAGCAGCCCAAACACAGGGGGCAATCAGCCCCAGCATTTT. Translation gives CASSPNTGGNQPQHF.